This entry describes one T cell receptor beta chain. It has no known antigen specificity. No much larger clonotype is one base removed from it; base qualities were not supplied. Library prep was done by multiplex PCR. The listed sequencing device is Illumina HiSeq 4000. TCR beta libraries were built with iRepertoire HTBI primers and Arm-PCR amplification of CDR3 regions. Before sequencing, the PCR products went through gel purification. As for how the authors treated the data: Gene usage analysis of CDR3 amino acid clonotypes relied on the roughly 60 TRBV and 15 or so TRBJ segments identified across samples. COPE and FqMerger were used to merge the filtered high-quality paired reads into contigs. Contigs were aligned with BLAST to IMGT TRBV, TRBD and TRBJ reference genes, and CDR3 was defined per IMGT. Any clonotype with a frequency above 0.1% was counted as a highly expanded clone. Shannon entropy served as the measure of repertoire diversity, while the Gini coefficient captured V-J evenness. Public clonotypes were defined as clonotypes shared by more than one individual. The public sequencing data were trimmed at Q25 with fastp and processed into clonotypes with MiXCR by TCRdb, which kept only in-frame beta chains. Here each entry gathers all rows of one CDR3 protein and keeps the most common genes and DNA. The V and J calls were determined by TCRdb, not by the authors. This sample holds some 330,000 distinct CDR3 sequences; roughly 20% were observed only once. The ten largest make up about 29% of the sample.

Reading the label with the study, this specimen's time point is: persistent/refractory GD, antithyroid drugs over 5 years with positive TRAb. For both TCR sequencing and RNA sequencing, RNA was extracted from PBMCs in TRIzol. Graves' disease was diagnosed according to American Thyroid Association guidelines. Patients for the study were recruited at an endocrinology department in Xi'an, China. Each patient gave 7.5 to 10 milliliters of peripheral blood, collected in an EDTA anticoagulant tube. Ficoll Paque Plus density gradient separation was used to isolate PBMCs, and no additional T cell sorting was done. RNA quality was checked with an Agilent 2100 Bioanalyzer and agarose gel, and concentration with a NanoDrop 2000. From cysteine to phenylalanine, the CDR3 is 14 amino acids long. The only DNA kept is the CDR3, 42 bases in frame from the first base. V is clipped by 0 bases and J by 6 bases, and the sequence between their germline boundaries is 12 bases long. Via the germline V gene, CDR1 is SGHRS and CDR2 YFSETQ.

These data come from a study of regulatory T cells in long-lasting Graves disease (dated by TCRdb to about 2021). Regarding the study in general: Persistent Graves' disease meant more than 5 years of antithyroid drug treatment with TSH receptor autoantibodies that stayed positive. Persistent Graves' disease patients were compared with newly diagnosed Graves' disease patients by peripheral blood TCR sequencing and RNA sequencing. The study was conducted in China and was registered as a clinical trial. A total of about 35 samples underwent TCR sequencing, from some 13 patients with persistent Graves' disease and about 20 patients with newly diagnosed Graves' disease. In the clinical cohort, patients with persistent Graves' disease had used antithyroid drugs for an average of about 10.3 years. The paper as a whole reports these results and caveats: Sequencing and analysis were limited to the TCR beta chain. TRBV28, TRBJ1-2 and TRBJ2-5 were preferentially used in persistent disease, while TRBV20-1 and TRBJ2-1 were favored in newly diagnosed disease. Lower TCR Shannon entropy and fewer highly expanded clones were observed in persistent Graves' disease patients than in newly diagnosed patients, which suggested clonal expansion. Only peripheral blood was studied, because thyroid tissue, the primary lesion, was inaccessible. A larger number of public clonotypes was shared among persistent patients (2,741) than among newly diagnosed patients (about 990). As a limitation, the authors acknowledged that the small sample size may reduce accuracy.

Specimen: peripheral blood mononuclear cells (PBMCs), collected when the disease was refractory, from a patient treated with antithyroid drugs. The TCR was taken from a woman in her thirties or forties with Graves disease. Donor details come from another sample of the same person, matched by shared clones. The sequence links TRBV5-1 to TRBJ1-2, with an unclear D gene assignment. The CDR3 reads as follows: CASSLGGPTNGYTF. The DNA is as follows: TGCGCCAGCAGCTTGGGTGGGCCGACAAATGGCTACACCTTC.